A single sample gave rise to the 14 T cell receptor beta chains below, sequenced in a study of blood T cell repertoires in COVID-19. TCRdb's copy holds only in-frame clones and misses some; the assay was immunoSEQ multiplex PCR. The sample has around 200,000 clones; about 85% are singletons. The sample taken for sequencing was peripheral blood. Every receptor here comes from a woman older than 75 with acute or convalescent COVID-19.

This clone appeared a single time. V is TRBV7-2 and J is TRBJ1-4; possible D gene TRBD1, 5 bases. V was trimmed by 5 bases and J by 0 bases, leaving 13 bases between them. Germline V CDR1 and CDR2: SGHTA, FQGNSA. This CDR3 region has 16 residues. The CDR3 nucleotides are TGTGCCAGCAGCCCGCGGGGAGGGGCAACTAATGAAAAACTGTTTTTT. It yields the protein CASSPRGGATNEKLFF.

The CDR3 region is CASSSRGNEKLFF. In DNA, the CDR3 is TGTGCCAGCAGCTCTAGGGGTAACGAAAAACTGTTTTTT. This sequence joins TRBV5-6 and TRBJ1-4; TRBD1 is a possible D gene (5 bases). The V gene lost 3 bases and the J gene lost 8 bases, with 11 bases spanning the gap. The germline gives CDR1 SGHDT, CDR2 YYEEEE. CDR3 length: 13 residues. Variable domain in full (rest from reference TRBV5-6 and TRBJ1-4): DAGVTQSPTHLIKTRGQQVTLRCSPKSGHDTVSWYQQALGQGPQFIFQYYEEEERQRGNFPDRFSGHQFPNYSSELNVNALLLGDSALYLCASSSRGNEKLFFGSGTQLSVL.

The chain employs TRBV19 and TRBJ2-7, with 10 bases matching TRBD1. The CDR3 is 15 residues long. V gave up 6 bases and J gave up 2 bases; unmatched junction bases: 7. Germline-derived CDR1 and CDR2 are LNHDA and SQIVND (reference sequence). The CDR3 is CASSTLGQGPYEQYF. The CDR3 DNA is TGTGCCAGTAGCACCCTGGGACAGGGGCCCTACGAGCAGTACTTC.

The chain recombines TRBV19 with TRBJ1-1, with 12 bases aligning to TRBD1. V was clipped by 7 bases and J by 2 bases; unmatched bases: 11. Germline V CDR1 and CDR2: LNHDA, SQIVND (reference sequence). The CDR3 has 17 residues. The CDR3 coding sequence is TGTGCCAGTACCTCGATTCAGGGACAGGGGGCTAACACTGAAGCTTTCTTT. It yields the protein CASTSIQGQGANTEAFF.

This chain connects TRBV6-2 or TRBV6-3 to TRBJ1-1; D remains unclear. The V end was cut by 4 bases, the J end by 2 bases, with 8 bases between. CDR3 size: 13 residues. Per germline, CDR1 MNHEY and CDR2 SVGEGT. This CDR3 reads CASSSLYNTEAFF. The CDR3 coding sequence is TGTGCCAGCAGTTCCTTATATAACACTGAAGCTTTCTTT.

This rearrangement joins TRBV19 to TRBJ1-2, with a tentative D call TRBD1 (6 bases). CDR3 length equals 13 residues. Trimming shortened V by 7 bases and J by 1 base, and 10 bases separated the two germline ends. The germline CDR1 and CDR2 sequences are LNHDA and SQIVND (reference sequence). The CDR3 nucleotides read TGTGCCAGTATATCAGGGGATAACTATGGCTACACCTTC. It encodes CASISGDNYGYTF.

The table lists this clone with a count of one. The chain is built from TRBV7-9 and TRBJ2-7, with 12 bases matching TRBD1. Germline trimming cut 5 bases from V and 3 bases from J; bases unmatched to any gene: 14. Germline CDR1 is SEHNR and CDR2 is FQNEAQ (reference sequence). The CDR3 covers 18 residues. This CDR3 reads CASSRTLGQGASHYEQYF. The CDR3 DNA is TGTGCCAGCAGCCGCACCCTGGGACAGGGGGCGAGTCACTACGAGCAGTACTTC.

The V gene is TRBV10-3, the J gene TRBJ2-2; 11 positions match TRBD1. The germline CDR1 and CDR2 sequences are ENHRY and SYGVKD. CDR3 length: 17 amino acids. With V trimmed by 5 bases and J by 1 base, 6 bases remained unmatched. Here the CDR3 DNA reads TGTGCCATCAGTACAGGACAGGGGGCACGGAACACCGGGGAGCTGTTTTTT. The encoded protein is CAISTGQGARNTGELFF.

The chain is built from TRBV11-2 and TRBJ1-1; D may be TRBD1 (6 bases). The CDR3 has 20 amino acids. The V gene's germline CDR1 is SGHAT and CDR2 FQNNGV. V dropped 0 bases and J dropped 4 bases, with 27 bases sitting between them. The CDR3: CASSLEVGGAQGIIGTEAFF. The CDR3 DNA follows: TGTGCCAGCAGCTTAGAGGTAGGGGGGGCGCAGGGGATTATTGGCACTGAAGCTTTCTTT. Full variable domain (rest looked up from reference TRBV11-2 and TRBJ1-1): EAGVAQSPRYKIIEKRQSVAFWCNPISGHATLYWYQQILGQGPKLLIQFQNNGVVDDSQLPKDRFSAERLKGVDSTLKIQPAKLEDSAVYLCASSLEVGGAQGIIGTEAFFGQGTRLTVV.

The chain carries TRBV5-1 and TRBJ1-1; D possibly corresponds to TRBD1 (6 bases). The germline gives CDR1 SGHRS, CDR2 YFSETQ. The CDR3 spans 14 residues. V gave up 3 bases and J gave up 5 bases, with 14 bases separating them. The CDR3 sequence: CASSSIGGETEAFF. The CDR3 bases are TGCGCCAGCAGCTCAATAGGGGGGGAGACTGAAGCTTTCTTT.

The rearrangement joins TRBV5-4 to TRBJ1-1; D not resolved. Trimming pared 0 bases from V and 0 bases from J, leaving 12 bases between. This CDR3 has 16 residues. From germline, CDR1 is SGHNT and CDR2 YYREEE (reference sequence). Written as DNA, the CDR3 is TGTGCCAGCAGCTTGGGCGGGAACCACATGAACACTGAAGCTTTCTTT. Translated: CASSLGGNHMNTEAFF.

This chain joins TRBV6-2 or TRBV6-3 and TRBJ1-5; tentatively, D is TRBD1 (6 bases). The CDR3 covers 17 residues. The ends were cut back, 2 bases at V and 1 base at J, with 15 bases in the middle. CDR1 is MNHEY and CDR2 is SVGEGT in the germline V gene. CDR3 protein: CASSYPKGGRSNQPQHF. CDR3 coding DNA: TGTGCCAGCAGTTACCCGAAGGGGGGGCGAAGCAATCAGCCCCAGCATTTT.

CDR3 nucleotides: TGTGCCACCGCGCCCGGGACAGACTATGGCTACACCTTC. The encoded protein is CATAPGTDYGYTF. This chain links TRBV2 with TRBJ1-2; 7 nucleotides match TRBD1. Trimming at V came to 10 bases and at J to 3 bases, leaving 8 bases not matched to a gene. This CDR3 comprises 13 residues. Germline-derived CDR1 and CDR2 are SNHLY and FYNNEI.

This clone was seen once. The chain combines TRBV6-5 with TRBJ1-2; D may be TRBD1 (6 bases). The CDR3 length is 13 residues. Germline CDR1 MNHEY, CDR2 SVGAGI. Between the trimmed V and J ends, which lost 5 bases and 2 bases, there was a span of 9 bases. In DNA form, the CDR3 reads TGTGCCAGCAGTCTAGACAGGAACTATGGCTACACCTTC. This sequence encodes CASSLDRNYGYTF.